This T cell receptor (beta chain) was documented in a study of response to subunit inactivated influenza vaccine. Study observations and caveats: New T cells are recruited in small numbers by each seasonal influenza vaccination, according to the authors' suggestion.

Each CDR3 protein gets one entry after TCRdb re-called the RT-PCR reads with MiXCR. The sample gives under 750,000 distinct CDR3 sequences, around 11% of which show up once; roughly 10% is in the top ten. Details on this clonotype: What it binds is unknown.

This CDR3 region has 14 residues. Trimming cost V 6 bases and J 6 bases, with 15 bases left between them. The germline V gene has CDR1 MNHEY and CDR2 SVGEGT. V and J are TRBV6-2 or TRBV6-3 and TRBJ2-1; D ambiguous. Sequencing was performed on PBMCs from blood, taken on the day of vaccination. This TCR was recovered from a man aged 50-60 years who received an inactivated influenza vaccine. This CDR3 is CASSSRWAANEQFF. DNA of the CDR3: TGTGCCAGCAGCTCCAGATGGGCCGCCAATGAGCAGTTCTTC.